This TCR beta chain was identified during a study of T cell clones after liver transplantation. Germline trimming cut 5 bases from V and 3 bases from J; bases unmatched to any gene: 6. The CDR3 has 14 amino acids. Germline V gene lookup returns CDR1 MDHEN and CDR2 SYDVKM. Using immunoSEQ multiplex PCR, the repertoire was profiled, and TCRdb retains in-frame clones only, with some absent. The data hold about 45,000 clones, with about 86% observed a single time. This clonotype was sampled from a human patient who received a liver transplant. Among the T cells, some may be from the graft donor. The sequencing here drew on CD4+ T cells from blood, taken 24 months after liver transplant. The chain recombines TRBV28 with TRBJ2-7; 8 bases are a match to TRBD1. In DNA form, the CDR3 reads TGTGCCAGCAGTCCCCGGACAGGGAACTACGAGCAGTACTTC. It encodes CASSPRTGNYEQYF.